Listed here is a single T cell receptor beta chain. A quantity of roughly 0.5 to 1 ug RNA underwent reverse transcription using random hexamers. An immunoSEQ multiplex PCR amplified TCR beta CDR3 over 54 Vbeta and 13 Jbeta. MiXCR, applied by TCRdb to the immunoSEQ multiplex PCR reads, yields one record per CDR3 protein. The sample shows about 210,000 distinct CDR3 sequences, 95% of them seen only once. These data originate in a study of CD8 T cells in Susac syndrome. Trimming removed 4 bases from V and 7 bases from J, with 13 bases in between. Germline assignment: CDR1 LNHNV and CDR2 YYDKDF (reference sequence). This CDR3 is built from 14 residues. Sequencing of TCR beta, carried out with a high-throughput approach, was applied to CD8+ and CD4+ T cells from the blood. The study used treatment-naive patients who had stable or active relapsing-remitting disease as multiple sclerosis controls. Negative isolation yielded CD4+ and CD8+ T cells, and FACS enriched TEMRA cells.

The source is a human donor with multiple sclerosis. The gene calls are TRBV15 and TRBJ1-4; the D gene is possibly TRBD1 (6 bases). Specimen: CD4+ T cells from PBMCs. In nucleotides, the CDR3 is TGTGCCACCAGCAAACAGGGAGAGGTTGAAAAACTGTTTTTT. This encodes CATSKQGEVEKLFF.